This is a list of T cell receptor beta chains from one sample in a study of blood T cells in healthy people across ages. TCRdb independently ran MiXCR on the 5' RACE reads; one entry per CDR3 protein. Of 780,000 or so distinct CDR3 sequences in the sample, 45% to 70% were seen once. Specimen: blood. The receptor set was obtained from a man in his forties or fifties in good health. The CDR3 runs from the conserved cysteine through the conserved F or W. A D gene is named only where the DNA matches it firmly. A row's size may be missing; if present it is once, few, many or a size class.

CDR3 protein: CSATDGAFGYTF; CDR3 DNA: TGCAGTGCTACTGACGGGGCGTTTGGCTACACCTTC; V gene: TRBV20-1; J gene: TRBJ1-2; CDR3 length: 12; clone size: NA; D gene: NA
CDR3 protein: CASSFLAGYQETQYF; CDR3 DNA: TGTGCCAGCAGCTTTCTAGCGGGATACCAAGAGACCCAGTACTTC; V gene: TRBV11-1; J gene: TRBJ2-5; CDR3 length: 15; clone size: NA; D gene: TRBD2
CDR3 protein: CASSKEGGNYEQYF; CDR3 DNA: TGTGCCAGCAGCAAGGAGGGGGGTAACTACGAGCAGTACTTC; V gene: TRBV21-1; J gene: TRBJ2-7; CDR3 length: 14; clone size: NA; D gene: NA
CDR3 protein: CASVETATYEQYF; CDR3 DNA: TGTGCCAGCGTGGAGACAGCTACCTACGAGCAGTACTTC; V gene: TRBV6-5; J gene: TRBJ2-7; CDR3 length: 13; clone size: NA; D gene: NA
CDR3 protein: CASSSPGGGYYGYTF; CDR3 DNA: TGTGCCAGCAGTTCTCCTGGGGGAGGATACTATGGCTACACCTTC; V gene: TRBV6-2/TRBV6-3; J gene: TRBJ1-2; CDR3 length: 15; clone size: few; D gene: NA
CDR3 protein: CASSQDLGKGYTF; CDR3 DNA: TGCGCCAGCAGCCAAGATCTCGGGAAAGGCTACACCTTC; V gene: TRBV4-1; J gene: TRBJ1-2; CDR3 length: 13; clone size: NA; D gene: NA
CDR3 protein: CASTPRPEVNEQFF; CDR3 DNA: TGCGCCAGCACTCCCCGGCCAGAAGTCAATGAGCAGTTCTTC; V gene: TRBV10-2; J gene: TRBJ2-1; CDR3 length: 14; clone size: few; D gene: NA
CDR3 protein: CASSWGTSSAQETQYF; CDR3 DNA: TGCGCCAGCAGCTGGGGGACATCTAGCGCCCAAGAGACCCAGTACTTC; V gene: TRBV5-1; J gene: TRBJ2-5; CDR3 length: 16; clone size: NA; D gene: NA
CDR3 protein: CASSYSNARRRSEKLFF; CDR3 DNA: TGTGCCAGCAGTTACTCGAATGCCCGCAGGAGAAGTGAAAAACTGTTTTTT; V gene: TRBV6-2/TRBV6-3; J gene: TRBJ1-4; CDR3 length: 17; clone size: NA; D gene: NA
CDR3 protein: CASSRALGGTGGETQYF; CDR3 DNA: TGTGCCAGCAGCCGAGCCTTGGGCGGTACAGGAGGGGAGACCCAGTACTTC; V gene: TRBV4-2; J gene: TRBJ2-5; CDR3 length: 17; clone size: once; D gene: NA
CDR3 protein: CASSLSGNGDTQYF; CDR3 DNA: TGTGCCAGCAGCCTTAGCGGGAACGGGGATACGCAGTATTTT; V gene: TRBV4-2; J gene: TRBJ2-3; CDR3 length: 14; clone size: NA; D gene: TRBD2
CDR3 protein: CSARFPGQTYEQYF; CDR3 DNA: TGCAGTGCTAGATTCCCGGGACAAACTTACGAGCAGTACTTC; V gene: TRBV20-1; J gene: TRBJ2-7; CDR3 length: 14; clone size: NA; D gene: NA
CDR3 protein: CATRDRYLPQHF; CDR3 DNA: TGTGCCACCAGGGACAGATATTTGCCCCAGCATTTT; V gene: TRBV6-1; J gene: TRBJ1-5; CDR3 length: 12; clone size: NA; D gene: TRBD1
CDR3 protein: CASRKVDADYGYTF; CDR3 DNA: TGTGCCAGCAGGAAGGTTGATGCGGACTATGGCTACACCTTC; V gene: TRBV6-2/TRBV6-3; J gene: TRBJ1-2; CDR3 length: 14; clone size: NA; D gene: NA